Listed below are T cell receptor beta chains from one sample, sequenced in a study of blood T cells in healthy people across ages. MiXCR, applied by TCRdb to the 5' RACE reads, yields one record per CDR3 protein. The sample comprises roughly 1.6 million distinct CDR3 sequences, about 32% of which are singletons, and about 11% rests with the top ten. Material for sequencing was blood. Receptors were obtained from a woman in her twenties or thirties in good health. CDR3s include the opening cysteine and the closing phenylalanine or tryptophan. Fields, in order: D gene, J gene, clone size, V gene, CDR3 DNA, CDR3 protein. A D gene is named only where the DNA matches it firmly. Size values are once, few and many counts, or a class for expanded clones, and some rows have none.

D: NA; J: TRBJ1-1; size: NA; V: TRBV29-1; DNA: TGCAGCGCCGGCGCAGGGGTTGTTACTGAAGCTTTCTTT; CDR3: CSAGAGVVTEAFF
D: NA; J: TRBJ2-7; size: NA; V: TRBV6-4; DNA: TGTGCCAGCACAAACTCCCGTTGCTCCTACGAGCAGTACTTC; CDR3: CASTNSRCSYEQYF
D: NA; J: TRBJ2-7; size: few; V: TRBV5-1; DNA: TGCGCCAGCAGCTTGGACAGGGCTAAATCCTACGAGCAGTACTTC; CDR3: CASSLDRAKSYEQYF
D: NA; J: TRBJ2-1; size: NA; V: TRBV20-1; DNA: TGCAGTGCTAGAATCCAGCGGCTTAGCTCCTACAATGAGCAGTTCTTC; CDR3: CSARIQRLSSYNEQFF
D: NA; J: TRBJ2-7; size: few; V: TRBV3-1; DNA: TGTGCCAGCAGCCAGTATTGGGGCTACGAGCAGTACTTC; CDR3: CASSQYWGYEQYF
D: TRBD2; J: TRBJ2-1; size: few; V: TRBV5-1; DNA: TGCGCCAGCAGTTACTTAGCGGGAGTGGATGAGCAGTTCTTC; CDR3: CASSYLAGVDEQFF
D: NA; J: TRBJ2-3; size: few; V: TRBV4-1; DNA: TGCGCCAGCAGCCAAGGGGTTAGAGGAACTAATACGCAGTATTTT; CDR3: CASSQGVRGTNTQYF
D: NA; J: TRBJ2-7; size: few; V: TRBV27; DNA: TGTGCCAGCACCCCACCGGGAAGAATTAACTCCTACGAGCAGTACTTC; CDR3: CASTPPGRINSYEQYF
D: TRBD1; J: TRBJ1-5; size: NA; V: TRBV20-1; DNA: TGCAGTGCTTACAGGGGAGTCAGCAATCAGCCCCAGCATTTT; CDR3: CSAYRGVSNQPQHF
D: TRBD2; J: TRBJ2-5; size: once; V: TRBV3-1; DNA: TGTGCCAGCAGCCCGGGGGGGACTACTTTCCAAGAGACCCAGTACTTC; CDR3: CASSPGGTTFQETQYF
D: NA; J: TRBJ2-2; size: NA; V: TRBV3-1; DNA: TGTGCCAGCAGCCTACGGGGGACGCCATCCGGGGAGCTGTTTTTT; CDR3: CASSLRGTPSGELFF
D: NA; J: TRBJ1-1; size: NA; V: TRBV3-1; DNA: TGTGCCAGCAGCCAAGATCTATCCAGCAACACTGAAGCTTTCTTT; CDR3: CASSQDLSSNTEAFF
D: NA; J: TRBJ2-2; size: NA; V: TRBV29-1; DNA: TGCAGCGTTGGTGGGGGGCACAACACCGGGGAGCTGTTTTTT; CDR3: CSVGGGHNTGELFF
D: NA; J: TRBJ1-6; size: once; V: TRBV7-9; DNA: TGTGCCAGCAGCTTAGATACCCACTCCTCACCCCTCCACTTT; CDR3: CASSLDTHSSPLHF
D: TRBD2; J: TRBJ2-1; size: NA; V: TRBV2; DNA: TGTGCCAGCAAAAGCGGGAGGGGTATCTACAATGAGCAGTTCTTC; CDR3: CASKSGRGIYNEQFF
D: TRBD1; J: TRBJ1-5; size: many; V: TRBV2; DNA: TGTGCCAGCAGTGCCGGGGACAGCGCCAATCAGCCCCAGCATTTT; CDR3: CASSAGDSANQPQHF
D: NA; J: TRBJ2-5; size: NA; V: TRBV5-1; DNA: TGCGCCGGCAGCTTGGTCGTTGGCGAAGAGACCCAGTACTTC; CDR3: CAGSLVVGEETQYF
D: TRBD1; J: TRBJ1-2; size: NA; V: TRBV25-1; DNA: TGTGCCAGCAGTGAATCGGAGACAGGGTATGGCTACACCTTC; CDR3: CASSESETGYGYTF
D: NA; J: TRBJ2-1; size: few; V: TRBV5-1; DNA: TGCGCCAGCAGCTGGCGGGACAGCTACATTTCTCTCAATGAGCAGTTCTTC; CDR3: CASSWRDSYISLNEQFF
D: TRBD1; J: TRBJ1-2; size: NA; V: TRBV7-2; DNA: TGTGCCAGCAGCTGGCCCCGGACAGGGGGTTCTGGCTACACCTTC; CDR3: CASSWPRTGGSGYTF
D: TRBD1; J: TRBJ2-1; size: few; V: TRBV27; DNA: TGTGCCAGCAGTCCCTCTGGACAGGGTGAGGACAATGAGCAGTTCTTC; CDR3: CASSPSGQGEDNEQFF
D: NA; J: TRBJ2-2; size: few; V: TRBV12-3/TRBV12-4; DNA: TGTGCCAGCAGTTTTCTGTCCGGAGGTACCGGGGAGCTGTTTTTT; CDR3: CASSFLSGGTGELFF
D: NA; J: TRBJ2-3; size: NA; V: TRBV12-3/TRBV12-4; DNA: TGTGCCAGCAGTTTTTCGGTTTCTTCGGATGATACGCAGTATTTT; CDR3: CASSFSVSSDDTQYF
D: NA; J: TRBJ2-7; size: NA; V: TRBV30; DNA: TGTGCCTGGAACTCAGGTCGGTTTAGCTCCTACGAGCAGTACTTC; CDR3: CAWNSGRFSSYEQYF
D: TRBD1; J: TRBJ1-2; size: NA; V: TRBV12-3/TRBV12-4; DNA: TGTGCCAGCAGTTTATCGGGACAGGGGGCCGGCGGCTACACCTTC; CDR3: CASSLSGQGAGGYTF
D: NA; J: TRBJ1-1; size: few; V: TRBV7-3; DNA: TGTGCCAGCAGCTTACTGGGGGGAGACACTGAAGCTTTCTTT; CDR3: CASSLLGGDTEAFF
D: NA; J: TRBJ2-1; size: NA; V: TRBV3-1; DNA: TGTGCCAGCAGCCACCGGGACAGCGGCGGGGATGAGCAGTTCTTC; CDR3: CASSHRDSGGDEQFF